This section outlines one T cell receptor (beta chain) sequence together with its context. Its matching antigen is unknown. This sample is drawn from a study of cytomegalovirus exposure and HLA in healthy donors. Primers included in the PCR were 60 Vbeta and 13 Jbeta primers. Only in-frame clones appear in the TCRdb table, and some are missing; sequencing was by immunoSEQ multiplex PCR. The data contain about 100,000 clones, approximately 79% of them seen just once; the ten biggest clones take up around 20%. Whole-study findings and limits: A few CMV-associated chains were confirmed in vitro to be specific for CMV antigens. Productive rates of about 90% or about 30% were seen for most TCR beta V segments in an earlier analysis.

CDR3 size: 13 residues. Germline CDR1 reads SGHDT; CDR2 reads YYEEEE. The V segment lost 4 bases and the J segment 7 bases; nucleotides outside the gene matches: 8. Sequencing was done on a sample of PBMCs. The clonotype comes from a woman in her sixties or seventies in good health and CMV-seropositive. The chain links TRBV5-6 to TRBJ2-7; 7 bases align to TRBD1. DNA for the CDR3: TGTGCCAGCAGCATGCCGACAGGGAGTGAGCAGTACTTC. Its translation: CASSMPTGSEQYF. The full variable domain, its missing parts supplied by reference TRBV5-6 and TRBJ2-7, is DAGVTQSPTHLIKTRGQQVTLRCSPKSGHDTVSWYQQALGQGPQFIFQYYEEEERQRGNFPDRFSGHQFPNYSSELNVNALLLGDSALYLCASSMPTGSEQYFGPGTRLTVT.